The 14 T cell receptor beta chains listed next were all sequenced from one sample in a study of blood T cell repertoires in COVID-19. Data came from immunoSEQ multiplex PCR; TCRdb stores just in-frame clones and leaves some out. The table shows around 450,000 clones, with around 89% occurring only once. Sequencing used peripheral blood. The receptors were sampled from a woman in her 30s with acute or convalescent COVID-19.

The chain recombines TRBV15 with TRBJ2-1, with unresolved D. The germline V gene has CDR1 LNHNV and CDR2 YYDKDF (reference sequence). Trimming cost V 1 base and J 2 bases, with 12 bases left between them. The CDR3 has 16 residues. The CDR3 reads CATSRGGSITYNEQFF. The CDR3 bases are TGTGCCACCAGCAGAGGAGGCAGCATTACCTACAATGAGCAGTTCTTC.

Comments on this clone: Other DNA sequences from this sample encode an identical CDR3 as well. The chain employs TRBV5-1 and TRBJ2-5; D may be TRBD1 (6 bases). Germline V gene data show CDR1 as SGHRS and CDR2 as YFSETQ. V was cut by 2 bases and J by 5 bases, with 10 bases left in between. CDR3 length equals 13 residues. The CDR3 region is CASSLQGGETQYF. The CDR3, as DNA: TGCGCCAGCAGCTTACAGGGTGGGGAGACCCAGTACTTC.

The J gene is TRBJ2-1, the V gene TRBV5-6; 8 nucleotides line up with TRBD2. With V trimmed by 4 bases and J by 8 bases, 8 bases remained unmatched. Looked up from germline, CDR1 is SGHDT and CDR2 is YYEEEE. CDR3 size: 14 residues. As DNA, the CDR3 is TGTGCCAGCAGCATTGGACTAGCCGCGGATGAGCAGTTCTTC. Encoded protein: CASSIGLAADEQFF.

In the case of this clone: The junction differs from germline at one of its ends, possibly a read error. The chain is built from TRBV30 and TRBJ2-5; D may be TRBD2 (5 bases). Germline CDR1 GTSNPN, CDR2 SVGIG (reference sequence). The CDR3 contains 13 residues. Here the CDR3 reads CAWSGGHQKTQYF. The CDR3 DNA sequence: TGTGCCTGGAGTGGCGGGCACCAAAAGACCCAGTACTTC.

This clone has a single count. The chain joins TRBV4-1 to TRBJ2-5; tentative D call: TRBD2 (7 bases). The CDR3 loop spans 16 amino acids. Trimming cost V 0 bases and J 4 bases, with 15 bases left between them. Germline CDR1 is MGHRA and CDR2 is YSYEKL. CDR3 nucleotide sequence: TGCGCCAGCAGCCAAGATCGAGGGGGGGGAAGAGAGACCCAGTACTTC. Its translation: CASSQDRGGGRETQYF.

In its sample, this clone was seen once. The chain combines TRBV15 with TRBJ1-5, with 8 nucleotides matching TRBD1. Trimming cost V 5 bases and J 5 bases; bases outside gene matches: 5. CDR3 length: 14 amino acids. CDR1 LNHNV and CDR2 YYDKDF come from the germline V gene (reference sequence). CDR3 loop: CATSGTGWDQPQHF. CDR3 nucleotide sequence: TGTGCCACCAGCGGGACAGGTTGGGATCAGCCCCAGCATTTT.

CDR3 sequence (DNA): TGTGCCAGCAGCTCAGAGGGCGGGGGGATATCCTACAATGAGCAGTTCTTC. It is translated as CASSSEGGGISYNEQFF. The rearrangement uses TRBV3-1 (or the pseudogene TRBV3-2) and TRBJ2-1; 8 bases map to TRBD2. The germline gives CDR1 LGHDT, CDR2 YNNKEL (reference sequence). The CDR3 sequence is 17 residues long. V trimming: 5 bases; J trimming: 1 base; junction bases outside the gene matches: 10.

V is TRBV28 and J is TRBJ1-2; 8 bases agree with TRBD1. Germline CDR1 MDHEN, CDR2 SYDVKM. This CDR3 spans 17 amino acids. Trimming at V came to 1 base and at J to 4 bases, leaving 11 bases not matched to a gene. The CDR3 region is CASSLFQGAISIYGYTF. In DNA, the CDR3 is TGTGCCAGCAGTTTATTCCAGGGGGCTATTTCCATCTATGGCTACACCTTC.

This chain uses TRBV7-6 with TRBJ2-7; a weak D match, TRBD2 (7 bases). Germline values: CDR1 SGHVS, CDR2 FNYEAQ. With 2 bases removed from V and 1 base from J, the gap between germline ends came to 12 bases. The length of the CDR3 is 15 residues. The chain's CDR3 is CASSLRGASSYEQYF. The CDR3, as DNA: TGTGCCAGCAGCTTACGGGGGGCGTCTTCCTACGAGCAGTACTTC.

On this clone itself: The sample has other DNA sequences that encode this CDR3 too. The chain is built from TRBV28 and TRBJ1-5; 9 bases are a match to TRBD1. With 8 bases clipped from V and 7 bases from J, the junction kept 9 bases outside the gene matches. Germline V gene lookup returns CDR1 MDHEN and CDR2 SYDVKM. The CDR3 is 14 amino acids. The DNA of the CDR3 is TGTGCCAGCTCCCCGGGACAGGGTTACCAGCCCCAGCATTTT. Its translation is CASSPGQGYQPQHF.

Only one count was recorded for this clone. This sequence joins TRBV7-3 and TRBJ2-5; D not certain. With 1 base removed from V and 5 bases from J, the gap between germline ends came to 8 bases. This CDR3 region has 13 residues. CDR1 and CDR2 from the germline V gene are SGHTA and FQGTGA. Here the CDR3 reads CASSLMRSETQYF. In nucleotides, the CDR3 is TGTGCCAGCAGCTTAATGCGTTCGGAGACCCAGTACTTC.

This clone was observed a single time. The chain recombines TRBV6-5 with TRBJ2-1; tentatively, D is TRBD1 (6 bases). V was trimmed by 0 bases and J by 7 bases, leaving 16 bases between them. Germline V gene sequence: CDR1 MNHEY, CDR2 SVGAGI. The CDR3 covers 16 residues. The CDR3 spells CASSYSQGRPPNEQFF. The CDR3 DNA reads TGTGCCAGCAGTTACTCACAGGGCCGACCCCCAAATGAGCAGTTCTTC.

This clone was found a few times. The chain employs TRBV28 and TRBJ1-4; TRBD1 aligns across 9 bases. V lost 6 bases, J lost 8 bases, and 10 bases stayed unmatched. Germline V gene lookup returns CDR1 MDHEN and CDR2 SYDVKM. The CDR3 runs to 15 residues. The CDR3 reads CASRTGGAIQEKLFF. The CDR3 DNA follows: TGTGCCAGCAGAACAGGGGGCGCAATTCAAGAAAAACTGTTTTTT.

The V gene is TRBV28, the J gene TRBJ2-7, with 7 bases that match TRBD1. Germline V gene sequence: CDR1 MDHEN, CDR2 SYDVKM. Germline trimming cut 6 bases from V and 2 bases from J; bases unmatched to any gene: 22. This CDR3 has 19 amino acids. In nucleotides, the CDR3 is TGTGCCAGCAGCCTTGACAGGGAAGGGCCAAGGGAGAAAGCCTACGAGCAGTACTTC. This translates into CASSLDREGPREKAYEQYF.